This T cell receptor beta chain was observed in a study of spatial heterogeneity in lung cancer. All TCR cDNA molecules were individually tagged with a unique molecular identifier. TCRdb used MiXCR to reprocess the 5' RACE reads, holding one entry per CDR3 protein. The sample includes about 29,000 distinct CDR3 sequences, about 9.4% seen only once; the top ten take roughly 30%. Time point here: blood at routine non-recurrence follow-up after resection. The authors sequenced whole RNA from tumor, nontumor lung or frozen PBMC without sorting. This TCR derives from a female donor with early-stage non-small cell lung cancer. The sequencing used PBMCs, collected at follow-up.

The DNA for the CDR3 is TGTGCCAGCAGCGATCGGACAGGGGAGTCTGGGGCCAACGTCCTGACTTTC. Translated, it gives CASSDRTGESGANVLTF. The chain carries TRBV11-2 and TRBJ2-6; 9 bases match TRBD1. This CDR3 region has 17 residues. Germline values: CDR1 SGHAT, CDR2 FQNNGV. J lost 1 base, V lost 5 bases, and 6 bases had no gene match.